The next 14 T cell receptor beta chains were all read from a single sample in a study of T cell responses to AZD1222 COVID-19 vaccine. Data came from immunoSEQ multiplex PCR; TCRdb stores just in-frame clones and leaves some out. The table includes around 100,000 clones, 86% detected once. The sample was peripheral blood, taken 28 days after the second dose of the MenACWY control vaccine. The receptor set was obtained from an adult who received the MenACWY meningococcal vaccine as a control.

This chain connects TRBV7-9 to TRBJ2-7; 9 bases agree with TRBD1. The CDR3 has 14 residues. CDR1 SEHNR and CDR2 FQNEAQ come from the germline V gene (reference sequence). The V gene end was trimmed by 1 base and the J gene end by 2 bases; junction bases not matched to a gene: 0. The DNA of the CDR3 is TGTGCCAGCAGCTTAGGGACAGGGGCCTACGAGCAGTACTTC. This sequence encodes CASSLGTGAYEQYF.

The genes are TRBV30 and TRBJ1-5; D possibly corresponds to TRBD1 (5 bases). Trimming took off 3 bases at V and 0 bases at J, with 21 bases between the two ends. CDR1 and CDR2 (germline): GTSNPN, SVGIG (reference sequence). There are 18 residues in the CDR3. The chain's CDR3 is CAWSHLGQVPYSNQPQHF. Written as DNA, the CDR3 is TGTGCCTGGAGCCATCTCGGACAAGTTCCGTATAGCAATCAGCCCCAGCATTTT.

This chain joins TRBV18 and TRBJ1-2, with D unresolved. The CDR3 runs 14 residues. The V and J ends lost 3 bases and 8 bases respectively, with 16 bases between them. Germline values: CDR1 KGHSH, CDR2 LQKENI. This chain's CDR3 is CASSPNWLAEGYTF. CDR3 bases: TGTGCCAGCTCACCGAATTGGCTAGCGGAAGGCTACACCTTC.

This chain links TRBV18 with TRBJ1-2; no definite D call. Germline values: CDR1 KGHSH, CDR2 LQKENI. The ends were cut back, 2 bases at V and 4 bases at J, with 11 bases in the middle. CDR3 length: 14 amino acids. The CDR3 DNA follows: TGTGCCAGCTCACCAGGGCCCCAGGCCTATGGCTACACCTTC. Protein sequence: CASSPGPQAYGYTF.

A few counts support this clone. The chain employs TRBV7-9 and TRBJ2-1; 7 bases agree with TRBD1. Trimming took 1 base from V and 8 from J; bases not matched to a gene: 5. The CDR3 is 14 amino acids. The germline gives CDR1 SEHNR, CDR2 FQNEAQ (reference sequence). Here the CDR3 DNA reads TGTGCCAGCAGCTTAGAACAGGGGATGGATGAGCAGTTCTTC. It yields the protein CASSLEQGMDEQFF.

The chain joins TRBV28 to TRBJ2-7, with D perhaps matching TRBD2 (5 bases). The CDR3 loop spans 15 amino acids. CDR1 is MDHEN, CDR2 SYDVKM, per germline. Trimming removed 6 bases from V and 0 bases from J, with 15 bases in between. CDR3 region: CASRQTAGNSYEQYF. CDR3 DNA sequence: TGTGCCAGCAGGCAAACCGCCGGGAACTCCTACGAGCAGTACTTC.

The CDR3 DNA sequence: TGTGCCAGCAGCTTAGGGGGACTAGCCACCTACAATGAGCAGTTCTTC. Encoded protein: CASSLGGLATYNEQFF. This chain connects TRBV7-9 to TRBJ2-1, with 9 positions matching TRBD2. The CDR3 spans 16 residues. V shed 1 base and J 2 bases; nucleotides not matched to a gene: 3. Germline V gives CDR1 SEHNR, CDR2 FQNEAQ (reference sequence).

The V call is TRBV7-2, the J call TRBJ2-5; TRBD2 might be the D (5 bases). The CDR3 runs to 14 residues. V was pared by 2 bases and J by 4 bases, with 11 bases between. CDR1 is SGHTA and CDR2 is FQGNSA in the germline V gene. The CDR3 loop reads CASSLPSGGETQYF. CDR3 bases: TGTGCCAGCAGCTTACCCAGCGGAGGAGAGACCCAGTACTTC.

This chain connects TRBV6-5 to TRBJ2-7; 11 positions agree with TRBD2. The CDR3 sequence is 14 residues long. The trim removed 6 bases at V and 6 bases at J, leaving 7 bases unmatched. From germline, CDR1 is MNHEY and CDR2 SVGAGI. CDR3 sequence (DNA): TGTGCCAGCAGAGATAGCGGGGGGGCCCTCGAGCAGTACTTC. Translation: CASRDSGGALEQYF.

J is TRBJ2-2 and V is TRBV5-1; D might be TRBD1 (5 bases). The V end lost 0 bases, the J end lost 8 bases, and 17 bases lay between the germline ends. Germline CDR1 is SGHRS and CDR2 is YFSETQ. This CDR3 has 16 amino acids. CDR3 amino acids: CASSLGVGARSGELFF. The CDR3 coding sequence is TGCGCCAGCAGCTTGGGGGTAGGGGCCCGAAGTGGGGAGCTGTTTTTT.

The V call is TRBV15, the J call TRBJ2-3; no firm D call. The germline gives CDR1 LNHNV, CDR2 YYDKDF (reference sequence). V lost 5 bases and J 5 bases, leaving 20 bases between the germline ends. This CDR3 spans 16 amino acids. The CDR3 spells CATSSPLLATLDTQYF. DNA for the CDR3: TGTGCCACCAGCTCCCCGTTGTTAGCAACGCTAGATACGCAGTATTTT.

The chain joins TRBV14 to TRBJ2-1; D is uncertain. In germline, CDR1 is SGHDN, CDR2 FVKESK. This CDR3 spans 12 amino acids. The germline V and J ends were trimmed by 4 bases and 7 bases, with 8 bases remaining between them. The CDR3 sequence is CASSLGRNEQFF. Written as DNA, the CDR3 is TGTGCCAGCAGCCTCGGACGGAATGAGCAGTTCTTC.

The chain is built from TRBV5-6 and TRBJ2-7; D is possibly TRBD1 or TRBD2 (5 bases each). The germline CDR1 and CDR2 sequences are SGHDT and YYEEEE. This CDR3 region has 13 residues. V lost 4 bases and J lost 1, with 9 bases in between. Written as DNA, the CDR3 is TGTGCCAGCAGCCGGGACGGTTCCTACGAGCAGTACTTC. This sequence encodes CASSRDGSYEQYF.

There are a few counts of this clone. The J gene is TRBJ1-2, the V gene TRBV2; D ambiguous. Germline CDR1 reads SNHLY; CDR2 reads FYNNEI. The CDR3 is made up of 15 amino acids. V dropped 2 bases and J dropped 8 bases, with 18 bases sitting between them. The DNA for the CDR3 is TGTGCCAGCAGTGAAACCAGAGGGATGGGGAGCGGCTACACCTTC. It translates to CASSETRGMGSGYTF.